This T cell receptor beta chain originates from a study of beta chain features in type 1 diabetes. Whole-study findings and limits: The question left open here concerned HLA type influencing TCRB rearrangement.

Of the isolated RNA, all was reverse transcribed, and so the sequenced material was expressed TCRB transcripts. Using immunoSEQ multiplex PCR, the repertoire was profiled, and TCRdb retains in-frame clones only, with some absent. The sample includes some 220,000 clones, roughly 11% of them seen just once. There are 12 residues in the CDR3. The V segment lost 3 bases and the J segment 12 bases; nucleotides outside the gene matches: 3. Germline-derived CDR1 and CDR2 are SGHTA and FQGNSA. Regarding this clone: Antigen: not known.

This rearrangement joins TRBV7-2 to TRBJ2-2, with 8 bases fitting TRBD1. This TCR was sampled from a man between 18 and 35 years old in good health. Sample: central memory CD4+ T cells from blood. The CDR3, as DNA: TGTGCCAGCAGCTTGGGACAGGCGAAGCTGTTTTTT. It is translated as CASSLGQAKLFF.